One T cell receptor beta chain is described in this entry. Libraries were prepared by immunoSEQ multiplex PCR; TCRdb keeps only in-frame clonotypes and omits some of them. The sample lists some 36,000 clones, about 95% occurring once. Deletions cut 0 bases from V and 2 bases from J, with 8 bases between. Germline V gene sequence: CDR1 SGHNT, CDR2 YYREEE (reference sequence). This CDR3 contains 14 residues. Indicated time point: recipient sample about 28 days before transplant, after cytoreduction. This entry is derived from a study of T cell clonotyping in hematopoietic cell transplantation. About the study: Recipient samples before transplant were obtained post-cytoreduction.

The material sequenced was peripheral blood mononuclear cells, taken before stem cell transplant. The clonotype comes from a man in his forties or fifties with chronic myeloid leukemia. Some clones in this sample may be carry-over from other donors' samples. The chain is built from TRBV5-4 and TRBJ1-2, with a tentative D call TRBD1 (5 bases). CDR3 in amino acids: CASSLGGANYGYTF. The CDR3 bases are TGTGCCAGCAGCTTGGGGGGCGCCAACTATGGCTACACCTTC. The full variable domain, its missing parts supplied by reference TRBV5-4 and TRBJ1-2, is ETGVTQSPTHLIKTRGQQVTLRCSSQSGHNTVSWYQQALGQGPQFIFQYYREEENGRGNFPPRFSGLQFPNYSSELNVNALELDDSALYLCASSLGGANYGYTFGSGTRLTVV.